This TCR beta chain was sequenced for a study of response to subunit inactivated influenza vaccine. This clonotype was detected only a few times. Its antigen is unidentified. Via MiXCR, TCRdb re-called the RT-PCR reads, giving one row per CDR3 protein. The sample records about 500,000 distinct CDR3 sequences, roughly 13% being singletons. The trim removed 5 bases at V and 3 bases at J, leaving 8 bases unmatched. This CDR3 comprises 16 residues. Germline CDR1 MDHEN, CDR2 SYDVKM. Study-level findings and limits: A suggestion made by the authors is that each seasonal influenza vaccination recruits few new T cells.

This receptor was identified in a man aged 50-60 years who received an inactivated influenza vaccine. Sequenced material: PBMCs from blood, taken more than 35 days after vaccination. This chain connects TRBV28 to TRBJ2-2; TRBD1 agrees at 8 bases. The CDR3 DNA reads as TGTGCCAGCAGTACTTACAGGGGGGTAGACACCGGGGAGCTGTTTTTT. Amino acids: CASSTYRGVDTGELFF. Full variable domain (missing parts from reference TRBV28 and TRBJ2-2): DVKVTQSSRYLVKRTGEKVFLECVQDMDHENMFWYRQDPGLGLRLIYFSYDVKMKEKGDIPEGYSVSREKKERFSLILESASTNQTSMYLCASSTYRGVDTGELFFGEGSRLTVL.